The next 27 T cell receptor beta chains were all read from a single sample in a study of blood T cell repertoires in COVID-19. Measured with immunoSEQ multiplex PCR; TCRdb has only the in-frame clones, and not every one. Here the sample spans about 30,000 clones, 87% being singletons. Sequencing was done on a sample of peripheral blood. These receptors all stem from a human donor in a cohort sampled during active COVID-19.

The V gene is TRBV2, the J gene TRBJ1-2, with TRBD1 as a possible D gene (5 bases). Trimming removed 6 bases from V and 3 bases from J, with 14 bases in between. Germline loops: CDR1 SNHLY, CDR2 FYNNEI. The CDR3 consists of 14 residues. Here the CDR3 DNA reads TGTGCCAGCAGGGGGGGGAGCAATTACTATGGCTACACCTTC. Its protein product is CASRGGSNYYGYTF.

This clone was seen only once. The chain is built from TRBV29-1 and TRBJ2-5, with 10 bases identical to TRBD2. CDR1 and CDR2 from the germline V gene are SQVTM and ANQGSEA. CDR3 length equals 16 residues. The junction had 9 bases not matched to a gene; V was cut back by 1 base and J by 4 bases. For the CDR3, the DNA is TGCAGCGTTGAAGGGGGGTCTAGCGGGAGTGTAGAGACCCAGTACTTC. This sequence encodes CSVEGGSSGSVETQYF. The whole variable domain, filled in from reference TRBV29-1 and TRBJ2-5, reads SAVISQKPSRDICQRGTSLTIQCQVDSQVTMMFWYRQQPGQSLTLIATANQGSEATYESGFVIDKFPISRPNLTFSTLTVSNMSPEDSSIYLCSVEGGSSGSVETQYFGPGTRLLVL.

Here the CDR3 DNA reads TGCAGCGTTGCGGCGGAGGGTAATGAAAAACTGTTTTTT. It translates to CSVAAEGNEKLFF. The rearrangement uses TRBV29-1 and TRBJ1-4; D unclear. Trimming removed 4 bases at V and 4 bases at J, with 10 bases between. Germline CDR1 reads SQVTM; CDR2 reads ANQGSEA. This CDR3 comprises 13 residues.

CDR3 protein: CASSIGTGVHEQYF. In DNA, the CDR3 is TGTGCCAGTAGTATAGGGACAGGGGTTCACGAGCAGTACTTC. The V and J genes are TRBV19 and TRBJ2-7; TRBD1 matches 9 bases. Trimming cost V 1 base and J 5 bases; bases outside gene matches: 3. This CDR3 spans 14 amino acids. Germline CDR1 is LNHDA and CDR2 is SQIVND (reference sequence).

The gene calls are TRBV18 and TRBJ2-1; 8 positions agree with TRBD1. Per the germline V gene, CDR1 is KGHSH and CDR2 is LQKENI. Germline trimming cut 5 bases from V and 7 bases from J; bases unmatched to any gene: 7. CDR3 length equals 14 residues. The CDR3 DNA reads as TGTGCCAGCTCAGAGGACAGGGTGCGTAATGAGCAGTTCTTC. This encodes CASSEDRVRNEQFF.

CDR3 bases: TGTGCTGGAGTGTCGAAATTGGCGGGGGGGCGGAACTACGAGCAGTACTTC. Protein: CAGVSKLAGGRNYEQYF. J is TRBJ2-7 and V is TRBV30; 9 bases line up with TRBD2. CDR1 GTSNPN and CDR2 SVGIG come from the germline V gene (reference sequence). This CDR3 comprises 17 residues.

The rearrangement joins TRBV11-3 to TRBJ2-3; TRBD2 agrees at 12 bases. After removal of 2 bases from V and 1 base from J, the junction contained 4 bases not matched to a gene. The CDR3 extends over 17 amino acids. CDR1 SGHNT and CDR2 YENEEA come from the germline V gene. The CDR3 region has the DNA TGTGCCAGCAGCTTACTAGCGGGAGGGCCGGGCACAGATACGCAGTATTTT. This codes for CASSLLAGGPGTDTQYF.

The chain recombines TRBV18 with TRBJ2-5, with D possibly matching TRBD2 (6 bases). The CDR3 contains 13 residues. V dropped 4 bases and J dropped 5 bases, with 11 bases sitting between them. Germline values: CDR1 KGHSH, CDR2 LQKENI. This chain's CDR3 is CASSHGGMETQYF. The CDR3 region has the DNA TGTGCCAGCTCACATGGGGGGATGGAGACCCAGTACTTC. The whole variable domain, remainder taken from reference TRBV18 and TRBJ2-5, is NAGVMQNPRHLVRRRGQEARLRCSPMKGHSHVYWYRQLPEEGLKFMVYLQKENIIDESGMPKERFSAEFPKEGPSILRIQQVVRGDSAAYFCASSHGGMETQYFGPGTRLLVL.

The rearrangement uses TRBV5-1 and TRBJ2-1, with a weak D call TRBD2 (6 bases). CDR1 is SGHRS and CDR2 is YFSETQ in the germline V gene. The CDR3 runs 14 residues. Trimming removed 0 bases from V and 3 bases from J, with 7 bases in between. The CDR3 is CASSLGGDYNEQFF. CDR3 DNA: TGCGCCAGCAGCTTGGGCGGGGACTACAATGAGCAGTTCTTC.

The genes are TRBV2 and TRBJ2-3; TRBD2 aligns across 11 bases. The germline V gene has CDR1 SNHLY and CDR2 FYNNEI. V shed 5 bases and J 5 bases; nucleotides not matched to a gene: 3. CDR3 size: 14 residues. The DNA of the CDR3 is TGTGCCAGCAGTAATAGCGGGAGGGTAGATACGCAGTATTTT. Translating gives CASSNSGRVDTQYF. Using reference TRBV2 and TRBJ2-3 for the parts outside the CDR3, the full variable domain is EPEVTQTPSHQVTQMGQEVILRCVPISNHLYFYWYRQILGQKVEFLVSFYNNEISEKSEIFDDQFSVERPDGSNFTLKIRSTKLEDSAMYFCASSNSGRVDTQYFGPGTRLTVL.

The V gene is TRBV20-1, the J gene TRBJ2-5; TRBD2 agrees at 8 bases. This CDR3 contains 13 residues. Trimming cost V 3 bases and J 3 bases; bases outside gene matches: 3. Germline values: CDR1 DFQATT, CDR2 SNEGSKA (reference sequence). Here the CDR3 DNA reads TGCAGTGCTAGTAGCGGGGTGGAAGAGACCCAGTACTTC. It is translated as CSASSGVEETQYF.

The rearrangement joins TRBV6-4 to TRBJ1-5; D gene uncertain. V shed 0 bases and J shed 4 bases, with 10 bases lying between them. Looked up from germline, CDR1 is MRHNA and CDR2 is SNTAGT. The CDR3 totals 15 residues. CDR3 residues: CASSDSDLENQPQHF. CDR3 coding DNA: TGTGCCAGCAGTGACTCAGATTTGGAGAATCAGCCCCAGCATTTT.

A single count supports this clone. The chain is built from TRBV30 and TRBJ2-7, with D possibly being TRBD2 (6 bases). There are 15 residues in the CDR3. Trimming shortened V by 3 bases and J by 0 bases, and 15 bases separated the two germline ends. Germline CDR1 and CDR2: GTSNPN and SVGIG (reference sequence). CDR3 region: CAWRGGRTNSYEQYF. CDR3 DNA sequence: TGTGCCTGGAGGGGGGGACGGACGAACTCCTACGAGCAGTACTTC.

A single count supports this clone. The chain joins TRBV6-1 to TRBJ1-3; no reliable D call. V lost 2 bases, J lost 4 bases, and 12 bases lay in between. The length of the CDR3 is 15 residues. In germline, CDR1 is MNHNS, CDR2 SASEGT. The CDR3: CASSEFLNSGNTIYF. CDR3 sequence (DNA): TGTGCCAGCAGTGAATTTCTTAATTCGGGAAACACCATATATTTT.

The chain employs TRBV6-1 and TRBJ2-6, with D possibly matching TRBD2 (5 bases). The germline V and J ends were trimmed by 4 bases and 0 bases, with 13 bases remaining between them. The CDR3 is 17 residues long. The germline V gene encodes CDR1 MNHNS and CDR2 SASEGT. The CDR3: CASSGVGRGSGANVLTF. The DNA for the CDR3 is TGTGCCAGCAGTGGAGTCGGACGGGGCTCTGGGGCCAACGTCCTGACTTTC.

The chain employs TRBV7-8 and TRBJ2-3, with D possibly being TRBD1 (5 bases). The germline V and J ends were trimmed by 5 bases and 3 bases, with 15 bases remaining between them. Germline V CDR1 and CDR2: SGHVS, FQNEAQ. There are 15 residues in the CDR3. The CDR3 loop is CASSDRRGSTDTQYF. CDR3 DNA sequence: TGTGCCAGCAGCGATCGTAGGGGATCGACAGATACGCAGTATTTT.

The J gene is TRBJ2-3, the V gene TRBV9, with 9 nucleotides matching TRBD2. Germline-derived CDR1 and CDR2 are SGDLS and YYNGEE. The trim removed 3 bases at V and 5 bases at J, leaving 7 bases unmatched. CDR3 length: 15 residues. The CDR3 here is CASSASGTSLDTQYF. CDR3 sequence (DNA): TGTGCCAGCAGCGCCTCCGGGACTAGCCTAGATACGCAGTATTTT.

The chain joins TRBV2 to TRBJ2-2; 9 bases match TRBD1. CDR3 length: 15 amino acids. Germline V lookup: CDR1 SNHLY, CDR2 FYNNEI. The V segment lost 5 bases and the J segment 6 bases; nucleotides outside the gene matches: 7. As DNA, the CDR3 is TGTGCCAGCAGTCCGGGACAGGGTCGCCCCGGGGAGCTGTTTTTT. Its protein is CASSPGQGRPGELFF.

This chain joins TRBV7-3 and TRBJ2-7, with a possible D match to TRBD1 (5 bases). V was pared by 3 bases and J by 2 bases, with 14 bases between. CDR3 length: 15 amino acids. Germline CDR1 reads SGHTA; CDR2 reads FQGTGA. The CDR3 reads CASSFGAGLPYEQYF. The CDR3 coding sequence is TGTGCCAGCAGCTTCGGAGCAGGGCTCCCCTACGAGCAGTACTTC. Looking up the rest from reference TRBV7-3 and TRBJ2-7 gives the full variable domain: GAGVSQTPSNKVTEKGKYVELRCDPISGHTALYWYRQSLGQGPEFLIYFQGTGAADDSGLPNDRFFAVRPEGSVSTLKIQRTERGDSAVYLCASSFGAGLPYEQYFGPGTRLTVT.

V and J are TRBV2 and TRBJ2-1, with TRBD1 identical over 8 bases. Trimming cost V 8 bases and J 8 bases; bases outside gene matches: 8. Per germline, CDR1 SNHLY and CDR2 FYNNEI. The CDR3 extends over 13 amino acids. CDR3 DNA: TGTGCCAGCTCTGGACAGGGCTATGATGAGCAGTTCTTC. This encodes CASSGQGYDEQFF.

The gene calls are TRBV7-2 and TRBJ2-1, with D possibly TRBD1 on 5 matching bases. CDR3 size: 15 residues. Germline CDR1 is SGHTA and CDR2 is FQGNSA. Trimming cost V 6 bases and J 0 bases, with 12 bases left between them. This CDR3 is CASSSSTVSYNEQFF. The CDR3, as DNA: TGTGCCAGCAGTTCCTCGACAGTCTCCTACAATGAGCAGTTCTTC.

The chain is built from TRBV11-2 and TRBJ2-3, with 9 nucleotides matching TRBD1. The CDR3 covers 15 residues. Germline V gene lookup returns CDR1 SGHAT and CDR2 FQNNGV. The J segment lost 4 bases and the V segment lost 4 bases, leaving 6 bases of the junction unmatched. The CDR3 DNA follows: TGTGCCAGCAGCTGGGGGACAGGGACAGCAGATACGCAGTATTTT. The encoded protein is CASSWGTGTADTQYF.

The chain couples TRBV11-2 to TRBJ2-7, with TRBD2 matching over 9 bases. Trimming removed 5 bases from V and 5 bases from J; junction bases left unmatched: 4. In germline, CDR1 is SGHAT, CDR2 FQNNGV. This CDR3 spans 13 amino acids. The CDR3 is CASSLGLAHEQYF. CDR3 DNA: TGTGCCAGCAGCCTTGGACTAGCGCACGAGCAGTACTTC.

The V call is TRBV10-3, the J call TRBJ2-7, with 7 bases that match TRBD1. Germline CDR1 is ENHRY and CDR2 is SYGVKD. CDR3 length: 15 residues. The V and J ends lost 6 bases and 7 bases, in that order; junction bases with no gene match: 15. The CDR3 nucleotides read TGTGCCATCAGCAACGAGACAGGGTTCCTCTATGAGCAGTACTTC. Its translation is CAISNETGFLYEQYF.

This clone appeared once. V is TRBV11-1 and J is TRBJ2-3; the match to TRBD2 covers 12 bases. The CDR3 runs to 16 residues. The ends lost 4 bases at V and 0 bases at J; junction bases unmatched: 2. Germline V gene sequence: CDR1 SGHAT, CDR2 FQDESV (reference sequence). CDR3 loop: CASSSGTSGSTDTQYF. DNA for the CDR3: TGTGCCAGCAGCTCCGGGACTAGCGGGAGCACAGATACGCAGTATTTT.

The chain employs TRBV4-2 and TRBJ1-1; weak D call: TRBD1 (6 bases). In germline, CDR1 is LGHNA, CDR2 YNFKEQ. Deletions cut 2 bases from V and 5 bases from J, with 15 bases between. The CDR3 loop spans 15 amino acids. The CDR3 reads CASSQRTEGGTEAFF. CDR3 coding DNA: TGTGCCAGCAGCCAACGGACAGAGGGTGGGACTGAAGCTTTCTTT.

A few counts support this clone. CDR3: CASKEYTGELFF. The CDR3 region has the DNA TGTGCCAGTAAAGAGTACACCGGGGAGCTGTTTTTT. The chain couples TRBV19 to TRBJ2-2; D remains unclear. Trimming shortened V by 7 bases and J by 3 bases, and 6 bases separated the two germline ends. Germline V gives CDR1 LNHDA, CDR2 SQIVND (reference sequence). The CDR3 has 12 residues.